These T cell receptor beta chains were read from a single sample in a study of PD-1 blockade in classical Hodgkin lymphoma. Libraries were prepared by immunoSEQ multiplex PCR; TCRdb keeps only in-frame clonotypes and omits some of them. The data contain over 15,000 clones, approximately 80% of them singletons. Sequenced material: peripheral blood mononuclear cells (PBMCs), taken before the second cycle of nivolumab. The source is a human donor with classical Hodgkin lymphoma. The conserved cysteine and the conserved F or W are not part of the CDR3 here. The order of the fields is J gene, V gene, CDR3 protein.

j_gene: TRBJ1-1; v_gene: TRBV6-1; CDR3aa: ASSARLETEAF
j_gene: TRBJ2-7; v_gene: TRBV29-1; CDR3aa: SAAQTYEQY
j_gene: TRBJ2-2; v_gene: TRBV7-9; CDR3aa: ASSLERSGELF
j_gene: TRBJ1-1; v_gene: TRBV19; CDR3aa: ASSINWGGGTEAF
j_gene: TRBJ1-5; v_gene: TRBV19; CDR3aa: ASRDSNQPQH
j_gene: TRBJ2-7; v_gene: TRBV10-3; CDR3aa: AIASPGIYYEQY
j_gene: TRBJ2-1; v_gene: TRBV7-9; CDR3aa: ASSSPFFSGNPIYNEQF
j_gene: TRBJ1-1; v_gene: TRBV18; CDR3aa: ASLSYARGTEAF
j_gene: TRBJ1-6; v_gene: TRBV10-3; CDR3aa: AISRGQKPGDSPLH
j_gene: TRBJ2-1; v_gene: TRBV16; CDR3aa: ASSQERGGRDEQF
j_gene: TRBJ1-2; v_gene: TRBV14; CDR3aa: ASSLSGGRANYGYT
j_gene: TRBJ2-7; v_gene: TRBV7-8; CDR3aa: ASSRWTSGSNYGQY
j_gene: TRBJ1-1; v_gene: TRBV14; CDR3aa: ASSPPDGLNTEAF
j_gene: TRBJ1-1; v_gene: TRBV6-1; CDR3aa: ASSEEQGTEAF
j_gene: TRBJ1-1; v_gene: TRBV7-6; CDR3aa: ASSSGQLNTEAF
j_gene: TRBJ1-5; v_gene: TRBV19; CDR3aa: ASSMRQGAIGGSNQPQH
j_gene: TRBJ2-4; v_gene: TRBV5-1; CDR3aa: ASSLGNNIQY
j_gene: TRBJ1-1; v_gene: TRBV10-1; CDR3aa: ASSESRANTEAF
j_gene: TRBJ2-1; v_gene: TRBV5-1; CDR3aa: ASSLYGRSSYNEQF
j_gene: TRBJ2-1; v_gene: TRBV10-3; CDR3aa: AISESRSGSGDEQF
j_gene: TRBJ1-1; v_gene: TRBV27; CDR3aa: ASSQRDRRTEAF
j_gene: TRBJ2-1; v_gene: TRBV27; CDR3aa: ASSSYRGLSYNEQF
j_gene: TRBJ2-7; v_gene: TRBV19; CDR3aa: ASTQGGVPYEQY
j_gene: TRBJ2-1; v_gene: TRBV7-9; CDR3aa: ASSLRGGLSSYNEQF
j_gene: TRBJ2-7; v_gene: TRBV4-2; CDR3aa: ASSRPTGEQY
j_gene: TRBJ1-3; v_gene: TRBV27; CDR3aa: ASRRRAGNTIY
j_gene: TRBJ2-1; v_gene: TRBV28; CDR3aa: ASSPSPDHLFRQF
j_gene: TRBJ2-7; v_gene: TRBV11-2; CDR3aa: ASSLDQVFWSYEQY
j_gene: TRBJ2-7; v_gene: TRBV5-6; CDR3aa: ASSPLKLIDEQY